These 22 T cell receptor beta chains were sequenced from one sample in a study of T cells in Graves' hyperthyroidism and ophthalmopathy (dated by TCRdb to the late 2010s). Libraries were prepared through multiplex PCR. TCRdb shows the sequencer as Illumina HiSeq 2000. TCR beta CDR3 regions were amplified from RNA transcripts. The first round of RT-PCR for the TCR CDR3 was performed with the HTBI primer set and the Qiagen OneStep RT-PCR kit. TCRdb reanalyzed the raw reads on its own, using fastp at Q25 for trimming and MiXCR for clone calling, and kept in-frame beta chains. Entries are consolidated by CDR3 protein sequence, retaining the most common genes and DNA. The sample has 550,000 to 800,000 distinct CDR3 sequences on record, roughly a sixth of them singletons. Roughly a sixth of the sample is taken by the ten largest. The sample comprised blood. Receptors were obtained from a man aged 50 to 59 with Graves' hyperthyroidism.

This clonotype was counted between two and nine times. The CDR3 sequence: CASRSGANSYNEQFF. The CDR3 DNA sequence: TGCGCCAGCAGGTCCGGAGCTAATTCCTACAATGAGCAGTTCTTC. The V call is TRBV5-1, the J call TRBJ2-1; D gene uncertain. V shed 5 bases and J shed 1 base, with 13 bases lying between them. CDR1 SGHRS and CDR2 YFSETQ come from the germline V gene. The length of the CDR3 is 15 residues.

This clonotype showed up many times. The V gene is TRBV10-3, the J gene TRBJ2-2; TRBD2 agrees at 10 bases. Trimming cost V 0 bases and J 4 bases; bases outside gene matches: 8. The germline V gene encodes CDR1 ENHRY and CDR2 SYGVKD. The CDR3 spans 18 residues. CDR3 nucleotide sequence: TGTGCCATCAGTGAGTCGATAAGCGGGAGGGCTGGCACCGGGGAGCTGTTTTTT. Residues: CAISESISGRAGTGELFF.

V gene TRBV29-1 combines with J gene TRBJ2-7, with D possibly matching TRBD2 (5 bases). From germline, CDR1 is SQVTM and CDR2 ANQGSEA. Trimming took 3 bases from V and 0 from J, leaving 9 bases between them. This CDR3 spans 13 amino acids. The CDR3 coding sequence is TGCAGCGTTGAGCTTCGGGACTCCTACGAGCAGTACTTC. It codes for CSVELRDSYEQYF.

The chain couples TRBV30 to TRBJ1-3; D not certain. Germline V gene data show CDR1 as GTSNPN and CDR2 as SVGIG (reference sequence). Between the trimmed V and J ends, which lost 4 bases and 1 base, there was a span of 8 bases. The CDR3 covers 13 residues. In DNA, the CDR3 is TGTGCCTGGACTGAGGCGTCTGGAAACACCATATATTTT. Translating gives CAWTEASGNTIYF.

The chain is built from TRBV3-1 and TRBJ1-1; perhaps TRBD1 as D (5 bases). The germline V and J ends were trimmed by 4 bases and 6 bases, with 15 bases remaining between them. This CDR3 has 14 amino acids. Germline CDR1 LGHDT, CDR2 YNNKEL (reference sequence). The CDR3 region is CASSRDFVLAEAFF. The DNA for the CDR3 is TGTGCCAGCAGCCGGGACTTCGTGTTGGCTGAAGCTTTCTTT.

The chain joins TRBV20-1 to TRBJ2-1; maybe TRBD2 (5 bases). The CDR3 length is 17 residues. The germline CDR1 and CDR2 sequences are DFQATT and SNEGSKA (reference sequence). Between the trimmed V and J ends, which lost 3 bases and 8 bases, there was a span of 26 bases. The CDR3 reads CSARRWVARVGSHEQFF. Written as DNA, the CDR3 is TGCAGTGCTAGGCGGTGGGTAGCGCGGGTCGGTTCCCATGAGCAGTTCTTC.

This clonotype was counted many times. The rearrangement joins TRBV28 to TRBJ2-2; 10 bases are shared with TRBD2. This CDR3 has 16 residues. Germline CDR1 and CDR2: MDHEN and SYDVKM. V lost 4 bases, J lost 2 bases, and 4 bases stayed unmatched. The CDR3 here is CASSWASGSNTGELFF. In DNA form, the CDR3 reads TGTGCCAGCAGTTGGGCTAGCGGGAGTAACACCGGGGAGCTGTTTTTT.

This clonotype showed up many times. The germline gene is not matched at one end of the junction; a read error may be the cause. This chain joins TRBV5-1 and TRBJ2-1, with 11 bases matching TRBD2. CDR3 length: 16 amino acids. The V gene's germline CDR1 is SGHRS and CDR2 YFSETQ. The CDR3 spells CASSLTSGSSYNEQFF. In DNA form, the CDR3 reads TGTGCCAGCAGTTTAACTAGCGGGAGCTCCTACAATGAGCAGTTCTTC.

Remarks on this clonotype: Given the absence of the conserved phenylalanine or tryptophan at the CDR3 end, a read error is likely. The rearrangement joins TRBV12-3 or TRBV12-4 to TRBJ1-1; a possible D gene is TRBD1 (6 bases). The CDR3 extends over 15 amino acids. The V end lost 6 bases, the J end lost 5 bases, and 19 bases lay between the germline ends. CDR3 sequence: CASRYYGTGPTEAFI. Written as DNA, the CDR3 is TGTGCCAGCAGGTATTACGGTACAGGGCCAACTGAAGCTTTCATT.

This clonotype was detected many times. The CDR3 nucleotides are TGTGCCAGCAGACGGCCCGTACCGAATGAAAAACTGTTTTTT. Its translation is CASRRPVPNEKLFF. The chain links TRBV6-1 to TRBJ1-4, with D uncertain. CDR3 size: 14 residues. V lost 6 bases to trimming and J lost 5 bases, with 13 bases between them. Germline CDR1 is MNHNS and CDR2 is SASEGT.

Ten or more counts support this clonotype. The J gene is TRBJ1-2, the V gene TRBV27, with unresolved D. Between the trimmed V and J ends, which lost 6 bases and 5 bases, there was a span of 13 bases. Per germline, CDR1 MNHEY and CDR2 SMNVEV (reference sequence). The CDR3 is 13 residues long. The CDR3 sequence is CASSPDEGYGYTF. The CDR3 DNA sequence: TGTGCCAGCAGCCCGGACGAAGGATATGGCTACACCTTC.

The CDR3 is CASSLLGTKQETQYF. The CDR3 DNA reads TGCGCCAGCAGCTTGTTAGGGACAAAGCAAGAGACCCAGTACTTC. The genes are TRBV5-1 and TRBJ2-5; D possibly corresponds to TRBD1 (6 bases). The CDR3 has 15 amino acids. Germline V gene sequence: CDR1 SGHRS, CDR2 YFSETQ. Trimming stripped 1 base from V and 2 bases from J, with 12 bases between.

This clonotype was counted many times. The rearrangement joins TRBV7-2 to TRBJ1-3; no reliable D call. With 4 bases removed from V and 4 bases from J, the gap between germline ends came to 17 bases. Looked up from germline, CDR1 is SGHTA and CDR2 is FQGNSA. The length of the CDR3 is 16 residues. The CDR3 DNA reads as TGTGCCAGCAGCTCGTCCCGGGCCTCATCCGGAAACACCATATATTTT. Protein sequence: CASSSSRASSGNTIYF.

This clonotype was recorded many times. The chain uses TRBV2 and TRBJ1-2; 9 bases agree with TRBD1. In germline, CDR1 is SNHLY, CDR2 FYNNEI. This CDR3 region has 20 residues. The J segment lost 10 bases and the V segment lost 1 base, leaving 25 bases of the junction unmatched. In nucleotides, the CDR3 is TGTGCCAGCAGTGAAGGTTTGGGCATAAGATTGACAGGGGGGCTTGCATACTACACCTTC. This translates into CASSEGLGIRLTGGLAYYTF.

This clonotype was found once. The genes are TRBV7-6 and TRBJ2-1; 10 bases fit TRBD2. Germline lookup yields CDR1 SGHVS and CDR2 FNYEAQ. This CDR3 comprises 18 residues. V was clipped by 4 bases and J by 7 bases; unmatched bases: 16. CDR3 amino acids: CASSSPGLATRSRNEQFF. The CDR3 DNA reads as TGTGCCAGCAGCTCCCCGGGACTAGCGACCAGAAGTAGGAATGAGCAGTTCTTC.

This clonotype has only a few counts. The V call is TRBV3-1, the J call TRBJ1-5, with D tentatively TRBD1 (5 bases). Per the germline V gene, CDR1 is LGHDT and CDR2 is YNNKEL (reference sequence). Trimming left V 4 bases short and J 4 bases short, with 17 bases between. CDR3 length: 16 amino acids. The CDR3 nucleotides are TGTGCCAGCAGCCCCCAACTGACAGTATCGAATCAGCCCCAGCATTTT. Amino acids: CASSPQLTVSNQPQHF.

Concerning this clonotype itself: This may stem from a read error, because a much larger clone lies one nucleotide away. The chain employs TRBV30 and TRBJ1-4; D ambiguous. Germline V gene data show CDR1 as GTSNPN and CDR2 as SVGIG (reference sequence). The CDR3 is 15 residues long. The CDR3, as DNA: TGTGCCTGCAGTGTTGGTGGGCAGACTTATGAAAAACTGTTTTTT. The encoded protein is CACSVGGQTYEKLFF.

In its sample, this clonotype was seen a few times. CDR3: CASSGVSGRPDTQYF. The CDR3 nucleotides read TGTGCCAGTAGTGGGGTTAGCGGGAGACCGGATACGCAGTATTTT. The chain uses TRBV19 and TRBJ2-3, with TRBD2 identical over 9 bases. After removal of 5 bases from V and 6 bases from J, the junction contained 9 bases not matched to a gene. Germline CDR1 reads LNHDA; CDR2 reads SQIVND (reference sequence). The CDR3 covers 15 residues.

This clonotype was detected many times. The chain carries TRBV28 and TRBJ2-1, with 10 bases identical to TRBD1. V gave up 3 bases and J gave up 9 bases; unmatched junction bases: 11. This CDR3 contains 16 residues. Germline lookup yields CDR1 MDHEN and CDR2 SYDVKM. CDR3 protein: CASSFFGTGARGEQFF. CDR3 in DNA: TGTGCCAGCAGTTTTTTTGGGACAGGGGCTAGAGGTGAGCAGTTCTTC.

The rearrangement joins TRBV6-5 to TRBJ2-7, with D perhaps matching TRBD1 (6 bases). The CDR3 is 15 amino acids. Trimming took 0 bases from V and 3 from J, leaving 12 bases between them. Germline V lookup: CDR1 MNHEY, CDR2 SVGAGI. CDR3 sequence reads: CASSYSAGVDYEQYF. The DNA for the CDR3 is TGTGCCAGCAGTTACTCAGCAGGGGTGGACTACGAGCAGTACTTC.

The chain carries TRBV7-8 and TRBJ2-2, with D perhaps given as TRBD1 or TRBD2 (6 bases each). Germline CDR1 reads SGHVS; CDR2 reads FQNEAQ. CDR3 length equals 15 residues. The ends were cut back, 3 bases at V and 6 bases at J, with 14 bases in the middle. CDR3 DNA: TGTGCCAGCAGCTTTACAGGGAGGAGCGCCGGGGAGCTGTTTTTT. Its translation is CASSFTGRSAGELFF.

The chain recombines TRBV5-1 with TRBJ1-4; no reliable D call. Germline loops: CDR1 SGHRS, CDR2 YFSETQ. V gave up 0 bases and J gave up 8 bases, with 8 bases separating them. The length of the CDR3 is 13 residues. In nucleotides, the CDR3 is TGCGCCAGCAGCTTGGTACAGAAAGAAAAACTGTTTTTT. Its translation is CASSLVQKEKLFF. The full variable domain, in which reference TRBV5-1 and TRBJ1-4 provide the parts outside the CDR3, is KAGVTQTPRYLIKTRGQQVTLSCSPISGHRSVSWYQQTPGQGLQFLFEYFSETQRNKGNFPGRFSGRQFSNSRSEMNVSTLELGDSALYLCASSLVQKEKLFFGSGTQLSVL.